Listed below are T cell receptor beta chains from one sample, sequenced in a study of graft-versus-host responses after intestinal transplantation. Profiling relied on immunoSEQ multiplex PCR, and the TCRdb table lists in-frame clones only, not all of them. The sample lists about 39,000 clones, around nine tenths occurring once. The sample consisted of PBMCs, taken around 270 days after transplant. These receptor sequences come from a human patient who received an intestinal transplant, so some T cells may come from the graft donor. The CDR3 runs from the conserved cysteine through the conserved F or W. The D gene is left open where the match is weak. Clone size is stated in some rows and not others, as once, few, many or a class when expanded.

.,TRBJ2-1,.,TRBV5-5,CASGGQEQFF,TGTGCCAGCGGGGGCCAGGAGCAGTTCTTC
.,TRBJ2-7,TRBD2,TRBV6-1,CASTLGGSTYEQYF,TGTGCCAGCACCTTGGGGGGGTCAACCTACGAGCAGTACTTC
.,TRBJ2-5,.,TRBV9,CASSVDGRQETQYF,TGTGCCAGCAGCGTAGATGGAAGACAAGAGACCCAGTACTTC
.,TRBJ2-3,.,TRBV4-1,CASSGGRTSTDTQYF,TGCGCCAGCAGCGGGGGGAGGACTAGCACAGATACGCAGTATTTT
.,TRBJ2-1,.,TRBV4-1,CASSQDYGNEQFF,TGCGCCAGCAGCCAAGATTATGGCAATGAGCAGTTCTTC
.,TRBJ1-2,.,TRBV7-2,CASSFQGALPSSYGYTF,TGTGCCAGCAGCTTTCAGGGCGCCCTACCGTCCTCTTATGGCTACACCTTC
.,TRBJ2-3,.,TRBV4-1,CASSQATGPDTQYF,TGCGCCAGCAGCCAAGCGACGGGACCAGATACGCAGTATTTT
.,TRBJ2-1,.,TRBV7-9,CASSAVEGLSHRNEQFF,TGTGCCAGCAGCGCCGTCGAGGGACTCTCCCATCGGAATGAGCAGTTCTTC
.,TRBJ2-1,.,TRBV6-6,CASSSIKNNEQFF,TGTGCCAGCAGCTCGATAAAAAACAATGAGCAGTTCTTC
.,TRBJ1-5,TRBD1,TRBV2,CASSDRGRQPQHF,TGTGCCAGCAGTGACAGGGGGCGTCAGCCCCAGCATTTT
.,TRBJ2-1,.,TRBV9,CASSSPRGAYNEQFF,TGTGCCAGCAGCTCCCCGAGAGGGGCGTACAATGAGCAGTTCTTC
.,TRBJ1-5,TRBD1,TRBV19,CASSGTGGNQPQHF,TGTGCCAGTTCCGGGACAGGGGGTAATCAGCCCCAGCATTTT
few,TRBJ2-2,.,TRBV6-4,CASSVMNTGELFF,TGTGCCAGCAGTGTCATGAACACCGGGGAGCTGTTTTTT
once,TRBJ2-3,.,TRBV11-3,CASSLSGITDTQYF,TGTGCCAGCAGCTTATCCGGGATCACAGATACGCAGTATTTT
.,TRBJ2-7,.,TRBV7-3,CASSPWGGGYEQYF,TGTGCCAGCAGCCCCTGGGGTGGTGGCTACGAGCAGTACTTC
.,TRBJ2-1,.,TRBV11-2,CASSPQIDSNEQFF,TGTGCCAGCAGCCCTCAAATAGACAGCAATGAGCAGTTCTTC
few,TRBJ1-1,.,TRBV11-2,CASSLGLLNTEAFF,TGTGCCAGCAGCTTAGGGCTTTTGAACACTGAAGCTTTCTTT
once,TRBJ1-6,.,TRBV5-5,CASSLGDYVYNSPLHF,TGTGCCAGCAGCTTGGGGGACTACGTCTATAATTCACCCCTCCACTTT
once,TRBJ2-7,TRBD1,TRBV6-1,CASSEVRRTGKRRFQYEQYF,TGTGCCAGCAGTGAAGTCCGTAGGACAGGGAAGAGACGTTTCCAATACGAGCAGTACTTC
.,TRBJ2-1,TRBD2,TRBV25-1,CASSGGLAGLGWNEQFF,TGTGCCAGCAGTGGGGGACTAGCGGGGTTAGGGTGGAATGAGCAGTTCTTC
.,TRBJ2-2,.,TRBV23-1,CASSGDPPDTGELFF,TGCGCCAGCAGCGGGGACCCCCCTGACACCGGGGAGCTGTTTTTT
.,TRBJ2-7,.,TRBV6-1,CASSVETEFYEQYF,TGTGCCAGCAGTGTCGAGACAGAATTCTACGAGCAGTACTTC
.,TRBJ2-2,TRBD1,TRBV11-2,CASSPTGGGELFF,TGTGCCAGCAGTCCAACAGGGGGCGGGGAGCTGTTTTTT
.,TRBJ2-7,.,TRBV2,CASEFSDRLYEQYF,TGTGCCAGCGAATTTTCGGACCGGCTCTACGAGCAGTACTTC
.,TRBJ2-1,TRBD2,TRBV2,CASRASGGPNNEQFF,TGTGCCAGCAGGGCCTCGGGGGGGCCAAACAATGAGCAGTTCTTC
.,TRBJ2-2,TRBD1,TRBV6-6,CASTFGTGRYTGELFF,TGTGCCAGCACCTTCGGGACAGGTCGTTACACCGGGGAGCTGTTTTTT
.,TRBJ1-1,.,TRBV6-5,CASRNGGSATEAFF,TGTGCCAGCAGGAACGGGGGCTCGGCCACTGAAGCTTTCTTT
.,TRBJ2-1,TRBD1,TRBV6-1,CASSGFSQGAGGEQFF,TGTGCCAGCAGTGGTTTCTCCCAGGGGGCAGGGGGTGAGCAGTTCTTC
.,TRBJ1-5,.,TRBV12-5,CASGLDRDQPQHF,TGTGCTAGTGGTTTGGACAGGGATCAGCCCCAGCATTTT
.,TRBJ1-1,.,TRBV5-8,CASSLRGLWVTEAFF,TGTGCCAGCAGCTTGAGGGGGTTATGGGTTACTGAAGCTTTCTTT
.,TRBJ2-7,.,TRBV2,CASSESSEQYF,TGTGCCAGCAGTGAGTCCTCCGAGCAGTACTTC
.,TRBJ2-1,.,TRBV9,CASSDSGATDEQFF,TGTGCCAGCAGCGACTCCGGGGCGACTGATGAGCAGTTCTTC
.,TRBJ2-3,TRBD2,TRBV11-2,CASSRGAGGLDTQYF,TGTGCCAGCAGCCGGGGAGCGGGGGGCCTAGATACGCAGTATTTT
.,TRBJ1-5,.,TRBV2,CAIPTGLRQPQHF,TGTGCCATCCCGACGGGGTTAAGACAGCCCCAGCATTTT
once,TRBJ1-3,.,TRBV7-9,CASSLVGEEDTIYF,TGTGCCAGCAGCTTAGTCGGGGAGGAGGACACCATATATTTT
.,TRBJ2-1,TRBD1,TRBV6-1,CASSERQGASEQFF,TGTGCCAGCAGTGAAAGACAGGGGGCAAGTGAGCAGTTCTTC
.,TRBJ2-6,.,TRBV2,CASSLIGANVLTF,TGTGCCAGCTCGCTAATTGGGGCCAACGTCCTGACTTTC
.,TRBJ1-5,.,TRBV6-1,CASSEAGAQALHPQHF,TGTGCCAGCAGTGAAGCGGGTGCTCAGGCGCTCCACCCCCAGCATTTT
.,TRBJ1-5,.,TRBV19,CASETGRRQPQHF,TGTGCCAGCGAAACAGGGAGACGGCAGCCCCAGCATTTT
once,TRBJ2-7,.,TRBV5-4,CASSLGYEQYF,TGTGCCAGCAGCTTGGGGTACGAGCAGTACTTC
.,TRBJ2-1,TRBD2,TRBV13,CASSFLGTSDEQFF,TGTGCCAGCAGCTTTCTGGGGACTAGCGATGAGCAGTTCTTC